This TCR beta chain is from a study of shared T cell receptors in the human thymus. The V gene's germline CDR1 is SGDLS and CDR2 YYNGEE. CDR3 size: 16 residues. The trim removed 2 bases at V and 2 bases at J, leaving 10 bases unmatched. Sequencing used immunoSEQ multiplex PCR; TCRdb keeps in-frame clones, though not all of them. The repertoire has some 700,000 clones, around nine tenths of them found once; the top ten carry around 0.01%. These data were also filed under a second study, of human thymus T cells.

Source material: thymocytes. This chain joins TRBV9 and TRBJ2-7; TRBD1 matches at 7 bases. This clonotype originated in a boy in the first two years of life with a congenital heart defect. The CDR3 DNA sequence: TGTGCCAGCAGCGTCGGACCGGGACAGCATACCTACGAGCAGTACTTC. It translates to CASSVGPGQHTYEQYF.